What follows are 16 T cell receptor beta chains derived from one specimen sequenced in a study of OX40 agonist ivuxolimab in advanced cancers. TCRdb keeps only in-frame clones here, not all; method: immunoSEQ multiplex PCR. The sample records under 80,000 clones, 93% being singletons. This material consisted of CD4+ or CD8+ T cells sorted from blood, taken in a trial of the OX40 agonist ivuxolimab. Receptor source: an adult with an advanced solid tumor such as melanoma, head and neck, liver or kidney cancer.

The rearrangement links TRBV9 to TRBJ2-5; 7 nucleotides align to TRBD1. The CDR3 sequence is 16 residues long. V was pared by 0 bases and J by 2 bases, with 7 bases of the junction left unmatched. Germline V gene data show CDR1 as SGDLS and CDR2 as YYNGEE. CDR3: CASSVEGGQSQETQYF. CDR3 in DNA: TGTGCCAGCAGCGTAGAAGGGGGACAGTCACAAGAGACCCAGTACTTC.

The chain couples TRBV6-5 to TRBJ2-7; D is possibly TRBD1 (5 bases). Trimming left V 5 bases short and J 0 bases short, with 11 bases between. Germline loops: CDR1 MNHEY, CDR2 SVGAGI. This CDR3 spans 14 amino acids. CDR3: CASSKQDPSYEQYF. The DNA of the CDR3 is TGTGCCAGCAGTAAACAGGACCCCTCCTACGAGCAGTACTTC.

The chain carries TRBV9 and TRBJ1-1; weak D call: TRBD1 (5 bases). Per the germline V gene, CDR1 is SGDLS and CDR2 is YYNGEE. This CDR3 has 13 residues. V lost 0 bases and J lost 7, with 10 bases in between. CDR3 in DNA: TGTGCCAGCAGCGTAGGAGAGGGGCTTGAAGCTTTCTTT. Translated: CASSVGEGLEAFF.

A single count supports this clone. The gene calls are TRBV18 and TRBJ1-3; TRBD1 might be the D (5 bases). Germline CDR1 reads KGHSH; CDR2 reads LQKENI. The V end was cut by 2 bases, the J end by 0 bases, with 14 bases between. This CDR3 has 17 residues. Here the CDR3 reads CASSPIGTADSGNTIYF. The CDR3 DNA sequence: TGTGCCAGCTCACCAATTGGGACGGCAGACTCTGGAAACACCATATATTTT.

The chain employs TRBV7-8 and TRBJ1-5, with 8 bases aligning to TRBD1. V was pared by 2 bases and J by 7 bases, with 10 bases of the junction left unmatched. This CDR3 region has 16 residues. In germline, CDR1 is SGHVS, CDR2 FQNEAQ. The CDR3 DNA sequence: TGTGCCAGCAGCTTATTTGGGCAGGGGGCGGAACAGCCCCAGCATTTT. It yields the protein CASSLFGQGAEQPQHF. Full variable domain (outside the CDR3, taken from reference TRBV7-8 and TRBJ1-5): GAGVSQSPRYKVAKRGQDVALRCDPISGHVSLFWYQQALGQGPEFLTYFQNEAQLDKSGLPSDRFFAERPEGSVSTLKIQRTQQEDSAVYLCASSLFGQGAEQPQHFGDGTRLSIL.

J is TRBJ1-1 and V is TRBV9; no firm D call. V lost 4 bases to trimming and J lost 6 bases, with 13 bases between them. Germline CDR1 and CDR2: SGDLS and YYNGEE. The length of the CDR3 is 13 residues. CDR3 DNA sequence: TGTGCCAGCAGCACAGTGTCTTCCTCTGAAGCTTTCTTT. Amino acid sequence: CASSTVSSSEAFF.

The CDR3 DNA sequence: TGTGCCAGCAGGATGGGGGGACCCACTGAAGCTTTCTTT. Translating gives CASRMGGPTEAFF. The gene calls are TRBV6-5 and TRBJ1-1; D is perhaps TRBD1 (5 bases). The V gene's germline CDR1 is MNHEY and CDR2 SVGAGI. Trimming shortened V by 6 bases and J by 4 bases, and 12 bases separated the two germline ends. The CDR3 covers 13 residues.

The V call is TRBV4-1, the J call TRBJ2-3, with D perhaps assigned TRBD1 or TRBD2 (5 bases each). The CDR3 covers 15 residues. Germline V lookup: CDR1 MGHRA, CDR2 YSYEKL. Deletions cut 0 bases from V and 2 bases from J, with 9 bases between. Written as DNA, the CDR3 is TGCGCCAGCAGCCAAGATCCCGGGGCCACAGATACGCAGTATTTT. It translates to CASSQDPGATDTQYF.

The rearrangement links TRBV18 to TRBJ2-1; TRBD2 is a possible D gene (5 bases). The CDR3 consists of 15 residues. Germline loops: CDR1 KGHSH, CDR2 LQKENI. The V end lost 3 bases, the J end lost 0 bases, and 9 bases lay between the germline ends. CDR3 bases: TGTGCCAGCTCACCCCCGGGGAGCTCCTACAATGAGCAGTTCTTC. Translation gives CASSPPGSSYNEQFF. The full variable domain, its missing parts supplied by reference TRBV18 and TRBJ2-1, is NAGVMQNPRHLVRRRGQEARLRCSPMKGHSHVYWYRQLPEEGLKFMVYLQKENIIDESGMPKERFSAEFPKEGPSILRIQQVVRGDSAAYFCASSPPGSSYNEQFFGPGTRLTVL.

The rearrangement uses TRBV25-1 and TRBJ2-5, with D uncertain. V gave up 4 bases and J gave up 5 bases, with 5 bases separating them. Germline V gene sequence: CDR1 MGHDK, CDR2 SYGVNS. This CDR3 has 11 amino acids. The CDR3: CASSAGETQYF. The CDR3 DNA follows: TGTGCCAGCAGTGCCGGGGAGACCCAGTACTTC.

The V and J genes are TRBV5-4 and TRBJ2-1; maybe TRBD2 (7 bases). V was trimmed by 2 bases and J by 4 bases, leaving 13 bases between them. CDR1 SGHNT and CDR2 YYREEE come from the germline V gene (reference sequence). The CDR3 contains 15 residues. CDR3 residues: CASSFSGGEYNEQFF. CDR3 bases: TGTGCCAGCAGCTTCTCGGGGGGCGAATACAATGAGCAGTTCTTC.

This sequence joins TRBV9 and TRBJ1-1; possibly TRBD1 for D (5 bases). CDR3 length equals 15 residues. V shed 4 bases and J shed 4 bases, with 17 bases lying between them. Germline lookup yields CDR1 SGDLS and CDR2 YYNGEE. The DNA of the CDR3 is TGTGCCAGCAGCTCCGGGGGGTCCTATGGCACTGAAGCTTTCTTT. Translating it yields CASSSGGSYGTEAFF.

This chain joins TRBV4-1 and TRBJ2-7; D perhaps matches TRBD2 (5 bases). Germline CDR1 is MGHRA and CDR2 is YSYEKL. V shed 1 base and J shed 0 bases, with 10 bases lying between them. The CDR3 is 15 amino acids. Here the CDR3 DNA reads TGCGCCAGCAGCCAAGGGCCGGGAAGCTCCTACGAGCAGTACTTC. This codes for CASSQGPGSSYEQYF.

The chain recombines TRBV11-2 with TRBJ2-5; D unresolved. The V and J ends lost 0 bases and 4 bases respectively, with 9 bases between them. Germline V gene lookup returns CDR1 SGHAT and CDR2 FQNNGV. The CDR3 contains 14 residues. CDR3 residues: CASSLDPVGETQYF. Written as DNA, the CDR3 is TGTGCCAGCAGCTTAGATCCGGTGGGAGAGACCCAGTACTTC.

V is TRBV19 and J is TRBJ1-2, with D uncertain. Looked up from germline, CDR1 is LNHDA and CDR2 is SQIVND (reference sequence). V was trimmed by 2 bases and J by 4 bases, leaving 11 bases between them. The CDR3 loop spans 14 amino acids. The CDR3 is CASSIPYAFYGYTF. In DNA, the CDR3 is TGTGCCAGTAGTATACCCTACGCCTTCTATGGCTACACCTTC.

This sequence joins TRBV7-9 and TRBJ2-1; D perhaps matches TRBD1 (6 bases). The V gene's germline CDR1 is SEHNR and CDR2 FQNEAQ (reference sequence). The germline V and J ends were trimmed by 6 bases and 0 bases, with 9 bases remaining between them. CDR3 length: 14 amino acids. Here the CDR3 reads CASSTGSSYNEQFF. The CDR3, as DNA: TGTGCCAGCAGTACAGGGAGCTCCTACAATGAGCAGTTCTTC.